The 2 T cell receptor beta chains given below trace back to one sample, sequenced in a study of a mutant IDH1 vaccine in newly diagnosed glioma. Time point described: week 23, last vaccination. Vaccination used 300 ug of mutant IDH1 20-mer peptide per dose, with topical imiquimod. These receptors' targets are unknown. Some clones are missing from TCRdb's copy, which holds only in-frame ones; the method was immunoSEQ multiplex PCR. The repertoire holds approximately 60,000 clones, with 70% to 90% as singletons. Here the sequenced sample was PBMCs, taken from a glioma patient whose treatment included an IDH1 peptide vaccine. The source is a young man with glioma.

The rearrangement joins TRBV6-1 to TRBJ2-1, with D perhaps matching TRBD1 (5 bases). CDR1 is MNHNS and CDR2 is SASEGT in the germline V gene. The CDR3 is 12 amino acids. The ends were cut back, 6 bases at V and 9 bases at J, with 12 bases in the middle. CDR3 region: CASSLTVFEQFF. The CDR3 region has the DNA TGTGCCAGCAGCCTGACAGTCTTTGAGCAGTTCTTC.

The rearrangement uses TRBV19 and TRBJ2-5; 8 bases map to TRBD1. The CDR3 sequence is 14 residues long. Trimming at V came to 3 bases and at J to 11 bases, leaving 11 bases not matched to a gene. CDR1 is LNHDA, CDR2 SQIVND, per germline (reference sequence). This CDR3 is CASSITGQGREQYF. The CDR3 DNA reads as TGTGCCAGTAGTATTACTGGACAGGGAAGAGAGCAGTACTTC.